The present T cell receptor beta chain was sequenced within a study of control samples from healthy donors and cancer patients. Assay used: immunoSEQ multiplex PCR; TCRdb lists only in-frame clones, some missing. The sample holds tens of thousands of clones, about 80% seen once. Sequencing used PBMCs. This clonotype originated in a woman in her 50s with lung cancer.

CDR3 loop: CASSPRTGGAKVTYEQYF. CDR3 DNA: TGCGCCAGCAGCCCGCGGACAGGGGGCGCTAAGGTTACTTACGAGCAGTACTTC. The rearrangement joins TRBV5-1 to TRBJ2-7, with 11 bases identical to TRBD1. The CDR3 length is 18 residues. Germline CDR1 reads SGHRS; CDR2 reads YFSETQ. Germline trimming cut 4 bases from V and 4 bases from J; bases unmatched to any gene: 16.